The entry below describes one TCR beta chain. V shed 2 bases and J 4 bases; nucleotides not matched to a gene: 10. Germline CDR1 LNHDA, CDR2 SQIVND (reference sequence). The CDR3 consists of 18 residues. Methods used by the authors: Reference gene primer amplification in the assay estimated nucleated cell counts. Sequenced by immunoSEQ multiplex PCR; TCRdb stores in-frame clones only, minus some. D and trimming were read from the DNA, whereas the V and J calls and clone size are those reported in that table. The sample lists 400,000 to 500,000 clones, more than 75% occurring once. The data are from a study of blood T cell repertoires in COVID-19. Background on the study: PBMCs, B-cell-depleted T cells, or T cells were the source of the cDNA or gDNA that made up the material.

The participants were between about 18 and 100 years old and came from roughly 24 US areas. The recovered donors of Cohort 3 showed two negative PCRs, clearance, or symptom resolution. The chain is built from TRBV19 and TRBJ2-1; 11 nucleotides match TRBD2. Sequencing was carried out using PBMCs or T cells enriched from blood (not recorded which). The origin of this receptor is a middle-aged woman who had recovered from COVID-19. The CDR3 region is CASSIRFLAGGLYNEQFF. The CDR3 region has the DNA TGTGCCAGTAGTATAAGGTTCCTAGCGGGAGGACTATACAATGAGCAGTTCTTC.